Presented here are 4 T cell receptor beta chains from one specimen sequenced in a study of cytomegalovirus exposure and HLA in healthy donors. PCR involved 60 Vbeta and 13 Jbeta primers. Assay: immunoSEQ multiplex PCR; the TCRdb copy retains only in-frame clones and omits some. The sample shows tens of thousands of clones, around 76% of them seen only once. Material: PBMCs. The source of these receptors is a man in his forties or fifties in good health and CMV-seronegative.

This chain connects TRBV28 to TRBJ2-1; D gene unclear. V lost 10 bases and J lost 0, with 16 bases in between. CDR3 length equals 15 residues. Germline-derived CDR1 and CDR2 are MDHEN and SYDVKM. The CDR3 DNA reads TGTGCCATCTCAAGGATGGCGGCCTCCTACAATGAGCAGTTCTTC. Its translation is CAISRMAASYNEQFF.

This chain joins TRBV4-1 and TRBJ1-1; TRBD1 aligns across 9 bases. Germline V gene lookup returns CDR1 MGHRA and CDR2 YSYEKL. The CDR3 is made up of 14 amino acids. Trimming at V came to 4 bases and at J to 4 bases, leaving 4 bases not matched to a gene. This CDR3 is CASSLDRGGTEAFF. The CDR3 DNA sequence: TGCGCCAGCAGCCTGGACAGGGGCGGCACTGAAGCTTTCTTT.

V gene TRBV2 combines with J gene TRBJ1-6, with 8 bases fitting TRBD1. Germline CDR1 and CDR2: SNHLY and FYNNEI. V was clipped by 6 bases and J by 6 bases; unmatched bases: 1. This CDR3 has 13 amino acids. CDR3 DNA sequence: TGTGCCAGCAGGGACAGGGCTAATTCACCCCTCCACTTT. The encoded protein is CASRDRANSPLHF.

The CDR3 loop reads CASSAQGGNTEAFF. CDR3 bases: TGTGCCAGCAGCGCCCAGGGGGGGAACACTGAAGCTTTCTTT. This sequence joins TRBV2 and TRBJ1-1, with TRBD1 matching 7 bases. Germline-derived CDR1 and CDR2 are SNHLY and FYNNEI. The length of the CDR3 is 14 residues. J lost 1 base, V lost 6 bases, and 5 bases had no gene match.